This TCR beta chain is from a study of follicular helper T cells after annual influenza vaccination. The V gene end was trimmed by 5 bases and the J gene end by 0 bases; junction bases not matched to a gene: 7. The germline V gene encodes CDR1 LNHDA and CDR2 SQIVND (reference sequence). This CDR3 has 18 residues. Worth noting for this clone: No antigen is known for it.

Findings and limits, study-wide: Yearly vaccinations repeatedly recalled conserved clonotypes in ICOS+CD38+ cTfh. ICOS+CD38+ cTfh clonality change tracked circulating plasmablast frequency change.

TCRB was sequenced at Survey level resolution. TCRdb keeps only in-frame clones here, not all; method: immunoSEQ multiplex PCR. The sample records under 15,000 clones, approximately 78% being singletons. Time point given: 2014-2015 season, pre-vaccination. The TCR originated in an adult who received the influenza vaccine. Sequences were derived from CXCR5- memory CD4+ T cells sorted from blood, sampled on the day of influenza vaccination. The V call is TRBV19, the J call TRBJ2-1; TRBD2 agrees at 13 bases. CDR3 in amino acids: CASSPRLAGGVSYNEQFF. The CDR3 coding sequence is TGTGCCAGTAGTCCGCGACTAGCGGGGGGCGTCTCCTACAATGAGCAGTTCTTC.